Each of the 12 T cell receptor beta chains below was sequenced from the same sample in a study of neurological immune-mediated disorders. One entry per CDR3 protein results from TCRdb running MiXCR on the 5' RACE reads. Of approximately 30,000 distinct CDR3 sequences in the sample, around 21% were seen once. The sample taken for sequencing was PBMCs. Receptors originate from a woman in her sixties or seventies in good health.

Many counts were recorded for this clonotype. The CDR3 loop reads CSARGWRQTLGETQYF. Here the CDR3 DNA reads TGCAGTGCTAGAGGTTGGAGACAGACCCTGGGGGAGACCCAGTACTTC. This chain uses TRBV20-1 with TRBJ2-5; tentative D call: TRBD1 (5 bases). Germline V gene sequence: CDR1 DFQATT, CDR2 SNEGSKA (reference sequence). This CDR3 has 16 amino acids. The V gene lost 1 base and the J gene lost 5 bases, with 20 bases spanning the gap.

The sample holds many counts of this clonotype. The V call is TRBV3-1, the J call TRBJ1-1, with TRBD1 as a possible D gene (5 bases). Germline-derived CDR1 and CDR2 are LGHDT and YNNKEL (reference sequence). Trimming left V 3 bases short and J 2 bases short, with 10 bases between. This CDR3 contains 14 residues. The CDR3 loop reads CASSHPQGNTEAFF. In DNA form, the CDR3 reads TGTGCCAGCAGCCACCCCCAGGGTAACACTGAAGCTTTCTTT.

At least ten counts were recorded for this clonotype. V and J are TRBV7-9 and TRBJ2-2; D uncertain. The CDR3 spans 13 residues. Germline V CDR1 and CDR2: SEHNR, FQNEAQ (reference sequence). Trimming stripped 3 bases from V and 4 bases from J, with 6 bases between. CDR3 sequence: CASSFTLTGELFF. The CDR3 nucleotides read TGTGCCAGCAGCTTCACGCTCACCGGGGAGCTGTTTTTT.

There are many counts of this clonotype. The chain is built from TRBV14 and TRBJ1-2; D might be TRBD1 (5 bases). Trimming removed 2 bases from V and 8 bases from J, with 15 bases in between. Germline assignment: CDR1 SGHDN and CDR2 FVKESK. CDR3 length equals 14 residues. CDR3 sequence: CASSQIRDAKGYTF. CDR3 DNA: TGTGCCAGCAGCCAAATCCGGGACGCCAAGGGCTACACCTTC.

The chain employs TRBV5-6 and TRBJ2-3; 9 bases are a match to TRBD2. The CDR3 is 15 amino acids. The V gene's germline CDR1 is SGHDT and CDR2 YYEEEE. The V and J ends lost 2 bases and 0 bases, in that order; junction bases with no gene match: 1. CDR3 sequence: CASSFLAGSTDTQYF. DNA for the CDR3: TGTGCCAGCAGCTTTCTAGCGGGGAGCACAGATACGCAGTATTTT.

This clonotype was observed many times. The chain employs TRBV5-1 and TRBJ2-1; 7 bases are shared with TRBD1. The germline CDR1 and CDR2 sequences are SGHRS and YFSETQ. Trimming cost V 0 bases and J 5 bases; bases outside gene matches: 2. The length of the CDR3 is 14 residues. The CDR3 DNA follows: TGCGCCAGCAGCTTGGACAGGGGAGACAATGAGCAGTTCTTC. Amino acid sequence: CASSLDRGDNEQFF. The entire variable domain, with the rest obtained from reference TRBV5-1 and TRBJ2-1, is as follows: KAGVTQTPRYLIKTRGQQVTLSCSPISGHRSVSWYQQTPGQGLQFLFEYFSETQRNKGNFPGRFSGRQFSNSRSEMNVSTLELGDSALYLCASSLDRGDNEQFFGPGTRLTVL.

This clonotype came up many times. The chain carries TRBV7-8 and TRBJ2-7, with 10 bases matching TRBD2. The junction had 12 bases not matched to a gene; V was cut back by 5 bases and J by 5 bases. CDR1 and CDR2 from the germline V gene are SGHVS and FQNEAQ. The CDR3 runs 16 residues. The CDR3 sequence is CASSQIHSSGSHEQYF. The CDR3 bases are TGTGCCAGCAGCCAAATTCACTCTAGCGGGAGCCACGAGCAGTACTTC.

A remark on this clonotype: The junction does not match germline at one end; this may be a read error. The chain is built from TRBV18 and TRBJ2-4; D is unclear. There are 16 residues in the CDR3. Per germline, CDR1 KGHSH and CDR2 LQKENI. CDR3: CANSPPDRLAKNIQYF. In DNA form, the CDR3 reads TGTGCCAACTCACCTCCCGATCGGCTAGCCAAAAACATTCAGTACTTC.

This clonotype showed up just a few times. V gene TRBV24-1 combines with J gene TRBJ2-1, with a possible D match to TRBD2 (7 bases). Deletions cut 3 bases from V and 2 bases from J, with 19 bases between. Germline CDR1 and CDR2: KGHDR and SFDVKD. The CDR3 length is 18 residues. In nucleotides, the CDR3 is TGTGCCACCAGTGATCGACTAGCCGGGAAGGGGGCCTACAATGAGCAGTTCTTC. Translation gives CATSDRLAGKGAYNEQFF.

The chain has TRBV10-3 and TRBJ2-5; TRBD2 matches 15 bases. The CDR3 loop spans 18 amino acids. Looked up from germline, CDR1 is ENHRY and CDR2 is SYGVKD. V lost 2 bases to trimming and J lost 5 bases; unmatched junction nucleotides: 9. The CDR3 loop is CAISERGLAGGIGETQYF. The CDR3 DNA is TGTGCCATCAGTGAGAGAGGACTAGCGGGAGGGATAGGGGAGACCCAGTACTTC.

This clonotype is judged medium-sized (0.01 to 0.1%). The rearrangement uses TRBV5-1 and TRBJ1-2; possibly TRBD1 for D (6 bases). CDR3 length: 14 amino acids. CDR1 is SGHRS, CDR2 YFSETQ, per germline. Between the trimmed V and J ends, which lost 2 bases and 4 bases, there was a span of 12 bases. The CDR3 reads CASSFLDSSYGYTF. CDR3 DNA: TGCGCCAGCAGCTTCTTGGACAGTAGCTATGGCTACACCTTC.

This clonotype was seen ten or more times. The chain combines TRBV7-6 with TRBJ2-1, with TRBD1 matching 8 bases. CDR1 is SGHVS and CDR2 is FNYEAQ in the germline V gene. The CDR3 sequence is 20 residues long. J was trimmed by 0 bases and V by 1 base; bases with no gene match: 14. The CDR3: CASSLDLRQGPLSSYNEQFF. The CDR3 DNA reads as TGTGCCAGCAGCTTAGACTTACGACAGGGGCCCCTCAGCTCCTACAATGAGCAGTTCTTC.